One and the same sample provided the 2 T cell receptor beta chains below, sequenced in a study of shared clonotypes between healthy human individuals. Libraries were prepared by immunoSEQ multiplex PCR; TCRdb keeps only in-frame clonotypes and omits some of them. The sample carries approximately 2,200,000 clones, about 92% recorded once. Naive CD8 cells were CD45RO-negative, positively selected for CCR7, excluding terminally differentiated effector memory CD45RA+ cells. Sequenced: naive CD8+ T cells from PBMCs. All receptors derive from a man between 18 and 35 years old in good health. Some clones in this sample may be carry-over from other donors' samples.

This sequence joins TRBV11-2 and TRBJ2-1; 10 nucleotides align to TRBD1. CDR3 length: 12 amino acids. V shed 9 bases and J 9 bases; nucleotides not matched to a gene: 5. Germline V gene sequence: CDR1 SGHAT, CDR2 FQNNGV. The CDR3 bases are TGTGCCAGTAGGGGGACAGGGGTTGAGCAGTTCTTC. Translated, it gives CASRGTGVEQFF.

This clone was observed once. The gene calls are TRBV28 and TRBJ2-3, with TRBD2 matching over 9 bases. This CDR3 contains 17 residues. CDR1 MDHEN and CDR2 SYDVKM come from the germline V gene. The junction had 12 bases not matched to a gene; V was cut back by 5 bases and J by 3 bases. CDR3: CASSRSRLADETDTQYF. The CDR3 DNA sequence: TGTGCCAGCAGTCGCTCCCGACTAGCGGACGAGACAGATACGCAGTATTTT.